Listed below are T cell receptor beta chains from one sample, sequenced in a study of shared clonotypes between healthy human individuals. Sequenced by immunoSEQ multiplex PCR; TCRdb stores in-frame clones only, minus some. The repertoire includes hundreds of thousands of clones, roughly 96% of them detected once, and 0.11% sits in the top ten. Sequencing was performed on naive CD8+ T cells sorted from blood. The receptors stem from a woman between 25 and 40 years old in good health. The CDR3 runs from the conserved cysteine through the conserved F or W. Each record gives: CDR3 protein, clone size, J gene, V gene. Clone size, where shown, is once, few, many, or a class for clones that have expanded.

CDR3: CASSPGRDRIQETQYF
size: -
J: TRBJ2-5
V: TRBV28

CDR3: CASTGRSYEQFF
size: -
J: TRBJ2-1
V: TRBV6-6

CDR3: CASSLASSSTDTQYF
size: -
J: TRBJ2-3
V: TRBV7-2

CDR3: CAIRTTEDSSYEQYF
size: -
J: TRBJ2-7
V: TRBV10-3

CDR3: CAWIIDRALLGGYTF
size: -
J: TRBJ1-2
V: TRBV30

CDR3: CASSLPAEGSYEQYF
size: -
J: -
V: TRBV7-9

CDR3: CASNGLGAETQYF
size: once
J: TRBJ2-5
V: TRBV28

CDR3: CASSGSLTLDEQFF
size: -
J: TRBJ2-1
V: TRBV2

CDR3: CASSPSITANFYSNQPQHF
size: -
J: TRBJ1-5
V: TRBV27

CDR3: CASSFAFEGTEAFF
size: -
J: TRBJ1-1
V: TRBV27

CDR3: CASSLAGPTLGNEQFF
size: -
J: TRBJ2-1
V: TRBV5-1

CDR3: CASSPYPEQYF
size: -
J: TRBJ2-7
V: TRBV7-3

CDR3: CASSSGVEVDTQYF
size: -
J: TRBJ2-3
V: TRBV7-9

CDR3: CASSLSKYGYTF
size: -
J: TRBJ1-2
V: TRBV19

CDR3: CASSHPLAQQETQYF
size: -
J: TRBJ2-5
V: TRBV7-9

CDR3: CASSLSTGQQPQHF
size: -
J: TRBJ1-5
V: TRBV27

CDR3: CASTVKGVREVNEQYF
size: -
J: TRBJ2-7
V: TRBV2

CDR3: CSVEGGERSYEQYF
size: -
J: TRBJ2-7
V: TRBV29-1

CDR3: CASSSLEAIYF
size: -
J: TRBJ1-3
V: TRBV28

CDR3: CAISERSDTQYF
size: -
J: TRBJ2-3
V: TRBV10-3

CDR3: CASSVRGGGGRTGEQFF
size: -
J: TRBJ2-1
V: TRBV7-3

CDR3: CASRGASVINEQYF
size: -
J: TRBJ2-7
V: TRBV7-9